The 27 T cell receptor beta chains reported below all come from one sample, sequenced in a study of graft-versus-host responses after intestinal transplantation. Sequencing was performed with immunoSEQ multiplex PCR; in TCRdb, only in-frame clones are kept and a portion is missing. Here the sample spans fewer than 120,000 clones, around 93% being singletons. These receptors have no known antigen. Sequenced material: unstimulated CD8+ T cells sorted from spleen or lymph node cells, taken before intestinal transplant. The receptors stem from a human donor who received an intestinal transplant.

The CDR3 DNA reads as TGTGCCAGCAGTGACCCACAGGGGGTGGGCACCGGGGAGCTGTTTTTT. It yields the protein CASSDPQGVGTGELFF. The chain links TRBV2 to TRBJ2-2, with 8 bases matching TRBD1. After removal of 3 bases from V and 4 bases from J, the junction contained 7 bases not matched to a gene. There are 16 residues in the CDR3. Germline loops: CDR1 SNHLY, CDR2 FYNNEI. The full variable domain, in which reference TRBV2 and TRBJ2-2 provide the parts outside the CDR3, is EPEVTQTPSHQVTQMGQEVILRCVPISNHLYFYWYRQILGQKVEFLVSFYNNEISEKSEIFDDQFSVERPDGSNFTLKIRSTKLEDSAMYFCASSDPQGVGTGELFFGEGSRLTVL.

DNA for the CDR3: TGTGCCAGCAGCTGGGGGGGGCTGGACAATGAGCAGTTCTTC. It translates to CASSWGGLDNEQFF. The chain carries TRBV5-5 and TRBJ2-1, with D perhaps matching TRBD2 (7 bases). Germline V gene sequence: CDR1 SGHKS, CDR2 YYEKEE (reference sequence). The V end lost 3 bases, the J end lost 5 bases, and 12 bases lay between the germline ends. The CDR3 length is 14 residues.

J is TRBJ1-1 and V is TRBV27; 9 bases match TRBD1. With 5 bases clipped from V and 4 bases from J, the junction kept 5 bases outside the gene matches. Germline values: CDR1 MNHEY, CDR2 SMNVEV (reference sequence). The CDR3 covers 14 residues. The CDR3 sequence: CASSRTGGGTEAFF. CDR3 bases: TGTGCCAGCAGTCGCACAGGGGGCGGCACTGAAGCTTTCTTT.

The V call is TRBV6-5, the J call TRBJ2-7, with D perhaps matching TRBD1 (6 bases). The CDR3 spans 13 residues. From germline, CDR1 is MNHEY and CDR2 SVGAGI. V lost 8 bases and J 4 bases, leaving 15 bases between the germline ends. CDR3 sequence (DNA): TGTGCCAGCCACAGGGTCGATAGATACGAGCAGTACTTC. Protein product: CASHRVDRYEQYF.

With respect to this clone: An end of the junction does not agree with germline; a read error may underlie this. The genes are TRBV2 and TRBJ2-1, with a weak D call TRBD2 (6 bases). There are 14 residues in the CDR3. Germline CDR1 and CDR2: SNHLY and FYNNEI. Written as DNA, the CDR3 is TGTGCCAGCATCAAAAGGGACTCCAACAATGAGCAGTTCTTC. Protein: CASIKRDSNNEQFF.

The chain combines TRBV5-1 with TRBJ2-3; D is undetermined. V was shortened by 0 bases and J by 1 base, with 6 bases between the two germline ends. CDR1 is SGHRS and CDR2 is YFSETQ in the germline V gene. This CDR3 has 14 amino acids. The CDR3 reads CASSLEARTDTQYF. The CDR3 DNA is TGCGCCAGCAGCTTGGAGGCCCGCACAGATACGCAGTATTTT. Together with reference TRBV5-1 and TRBJ2-3, the CDR3 gives the full variable domain: KAGVTQTPRYLIKTRGQQVTLSCSPISGHRSVSWYQQTPGQGLQFLFEYFSETQRNKGNFPGRFSGRQFSNSRSEMNVSTLELGDSALYLCASSLEARTDTQYFGPGTRLTVL.

The V call is TRBV27, the J call TRBJ2-2; 8 bases are shared with TRBD2. This CDR3 contains 15 residues. Trimming removed 8 bases from V and 4 bases from J; junction bases left unmatched: 9. Germline V gene lookup returns CDR1 MNHEY and CDR2 SMNVEV (reference sequence). CDR3: CASRGLAGFTGELFF. The DNA for the CDR3 is TGTGCCAGCCGCGGGCTAGCGGGCTTCACCGGGGAGCTGTTTTTT.

The chain combines TRBV9 with TRBJ2-5; the match to TRBD1 covers 8 bases. Germline-derived CDR1 and CDR2 are SGDLS and YYNGEE. This CDR3 is built from 15 residues. V gave up 4 bases and J gave up 5 bases; unmatched junction bases: 10. The CDR3 spells CASSPDTGGRETQYF. Written as DNA, the CDR3 is TGTGCCAGCAGCCCCGACACAGGGGGAAGGGAGACCCAGTACTTC.

The V gene is TRBV5-4, the J gene TRBJ2-3; unclear D gene. CDR1 and CDR2 from the germline V gene are SGHNT and YYREEE (reference sequence). This CDR3 comprises 14 residues. The V and J ends lost 1 base and 4 bases respectively, with 10 bases between them. The CDR3 is CASSLYAGADTQYF. CDR3 coding DNA: TGTGCCAGCAGCTTGTACGCTGGGGCAGATACGCAGTATTTT.

The CDR3, as DNA: TGTGCCAGCTCACGTATAGCGGGAGGGCCGAGGGAGACCCAGTACTTC. It translates to CASSRIAGGPRETQYF. The V gene is TRBV18, the J gene TRBJ2-5; 11 bases fit TRBD2. Germline CDR1 is KGHSH and CDR2 is LQKENI. There are 16 residues in the CDR3. With 4 bases clipped from V and 5 bases from J, the junction kept 9 bases outside the gene matches.

The chain is built from TRBV19 and TRBJ1-4, with D perhaps TRBD1 (5 bases). The CDR3 is 16 residues long. Trimming took off 2 bases at V and 6 bases at J, with 16 bases between the two ends. Looked up from germline, CDR1 is LNHDA and CDR2 is SQIVND (reference sequence). In DNA, the CDR3 is TGTGCCAGTAGTATATGGCAGGGTAGAATGGATGAAAAACTGTTTTTT. It codes for CASSIWQGRMDEKLFF.

The rearrangement uses TRBV5-1 and TRBJ2-7; TRBD2 agrees at 12 bases. The V and J ends lost 0 bases and 4 bases, in that order; junction bases with no gene match: 5. This CDR3 region has 16 residues. CDR1 and CDR2 (germline): SGHRS, YFSETQ. The CDR3 sequence: CASSLDGLAGSYEQYF. DNA of the CDR3: TGCGCCAGCAGCTTGGACGGACTAGCGGGATCTTACGAGCAGTACTTC.

This chain's CDR3 is CASSLGSGSFYEQYF. DNA for the CDR3: TGTGCCAGCAGTCTAGGGTCGGGGTCTTTCTACGAGCAGTACTTC. The rearrangement uses TRBV6-5 and TRBJ2-7, with a possible D match to TRBD2 (5 bases). This CDR3 spans 15 amino acids. The V gene's germline CDR1 is MNHEY and CDR2 SVGAGI. Trimming removed 5 bases at V and 3 bases at J, with 17 bases between.

The genes are TRBV28 and TRBJ2-1; 9 bases map to TRBD2. V lost 5 bases to trimming and J lost 7 bases; unmatched junction nucleotides: 3. Germline values: CDR1 MDHEN, CDR2 SYDVKM. CDR3 length equals 13 residues. CDR3 residues: CASSVAGENEQFF. In DNA form, the CDR3 reads TGTGCCAGCAGTGTAGCGGGAGAGAATGAGCAGTTCTTC.

A remark on this clone: At one of its ends the junction is not consistent with the germline gene, which may arise from a read error. The chain joins TRBV28 to TRBJ2-7, with TRBD2 matching over 10 bases. Per germline, CDR1 MDHEN and CDR2 SYDVKM. The CDR3 length is 13 residues. The CDR3 DNA sequence: TGTGCCAGCAGCCTAAGACCTAGCGGGAGCGCTAGGTTC. This sequence encodes CASSLRPSGSARF.

The gene calls are TRBV9 and TRBJ2-5, with 13 bases lining up with TRBD2. The CDR3 is 18 residues long. Germline CDR1 SGDLS, CDR2 YYNGEE. With 0 bases clipped from V and 4 bases from J, the junction kept 9 bases outside the gene matches. The chain's CDR3 is CASSVGRTSGRGTETQYF. For the CDR3, the DNA is TGTGCCAGCAGCGTAGGGAGGACTAGCGGGAGAGGTACAGAGACCCAGTACTTC.

This clone appeared a single time. This rearrangement joins TRBV9 to TRBJ2-1; D may be TRBD1 or TRBD2 (5 bases each). V dropped 0 bases and J dropped 2 bases, with 12 bases sitting between them. CDR1 and CDR2 (germline): SGDLS, YYNGEE. There are 16 residues in the CDR3. The CDR3 coding sequence is TGTGCCAGCAGCGTAGGGGGGAGCAACCCCTACAATGAGCAGTTCTTC. Encoded protein: CASSVGGSNPYNEQFF.

The table lists this clone with a count of one. J is TRBJ2-1 and V is TRBV27; D is possibly TRBD2 (5 bases). The CDR3 has 11 residues. The V gene's germline CDR1 is MNHEY and CDR2 SMNVEV (reference sequence). V was clipped by 4 bases and J by 9 bases, with 7 bases between them. CDR3 DNA: TGTGCCAGCAGTTCCGGACTTGAGCAGTTCTTC. This codes for CASSSGLEQFF.

The chain uses TRBV7-9 and TRBJ2-1; TRBD2 aligns across 15 bases. CDR3 length: 18 amino acids. Unmatched junction bases numbered 11, after V lost 4 bases and J lost 7 bases. Germline lookup yields CDR1 SEHNR and CDR2 FQNEAQ (reference sequence). The chain's CDR3 is CASSSRGLAGGDGNEQFF. The CDR3 DNA reads as TGTGCCAGCAGCTCCCGGGGACTAGCGGGAGGAGACGGGAATGAGCAGTTCTTC.

The V call is TRBV27, the J call TRBJ1-1; D is uncertain. V lost 3 bases to trimming and J lost 2 bases, with 7 bases between them. Germline CDR1 is MNHEY and CDR2 is SMNVEV (reference sequence). This CDR3 spans 13 amino acids. This CDR3 is CASSFTSNTEAFF. The CDR3 DNA follows: TGTGCCAGCAGTTTTACAAGTAACACTGAAGCTTTCTTT.

V and J are TRBV5-4 and TRBJ2-7, with unresolved D. CDR1 and CDR2 (germline): SGHNT, YYREEE (reference sequence). V was cut by 0 bases and J by 6 bases, with 7 bases left in between. The CDR3 length is 12 residues. The CDR3 here is CASSLAFGEQYF. The CDR3, as DNA: TGTGCCAGCAGCTTGGCCTTCGGCGAGCAGTACTTC.

Only one count was recorded for this clone. The chain joins TRBV4-1 to TRBJ1-4, with D possibly TRBD1 on 6 matching bases. Trimming shortened V by 1 base and J by 5 bases, and 14 bases separated the two germline ends. The CDR3 covers 16 residues. From germline, CDR1 is MGHRA and CDR2 YSYEKL. CDR3 region: CASSQGKQGLNEKLFF. The DNA for the CDR3 is TGCGCCAGCAGCCAAGGGAAACAGGGCCTAAATGAAAAACTGTTTTTT.

This clone was observed a single time. The CDR3 reads CASSSRDSPSYEQYF. The CDR3 nucleotides are TGCGCCAGCAGCAGCCGGGACAGTCCCTCCTACGAGCAGTACTTC. This chain connects TRBV5-1 to TRBJ2-7; 7 bases agree with TRBD1. This CDR3 spans 15 amino acids. CDR1 is SGHRS, CDR2 YFSETQ, per germline. Trimming at V came to 4 bases and at J to 0 bases, leaving 7 bases not matched to a gene.

The chain joins TRBV27 to TRBJ2-1; D uncertain. Trimming took 0 bases from V and 10 from J, leaving 16 bases between them. This CDR3 region has 15 residues. In germline, CDR1 is MNHEY, CDR2 SMNVEV (reference sequence). The CDR3 loop is CASSLSFSRIGEQFF. CDR3 sequence (DNA): TGTGCCAGCAGTTTATCCTTTTCGAGGATCGGCGAGCAGTTCTTC.

This rearrangement joins TRBV30 to TRBJ1-1; TRBD1 is a possible D gene (5 bases). The CDR3 sequence is 13 residues long. V was shortened by 0 bases and J by 5 bases, with 10 bases between the two germline ends. Germline lookup yields CDR1 GTSNPN and CDR2 SVGIG (reference sequence). The CDR3 coding sequence is TGTGCCTGGAGTGTTTCTTGGGGGACTGAAGCTTTCTTT. This encodes CAWSVSWGTEAFF. Together with reference TRBV30 and TRBJ1-1, the CDR3 gives the full variable domain: SQTIHQWPATLVQPVGSPLSLECTVEGTSNPNLYWYRQAAGRGLQLLFYSVGIGQISSEVPQNLSASRPQDRQFILSSKKLLLSDSGFYLCAWSVSWGTEAFFGQGTRLTVV.

The V and J genes are TRBV27 and TRBJ2-2, with D tentatively TRBD1 (5 bases). V lost 2 bases, J lost 6 bases, and 16 bases lay in between. CDR3 size: 16 residues. In germline, CDR1 is MNHEY, CDR2 SMNVEV (reference sequence). Here the CDR3 DNA reads TGTGCCAGCAGTTTAACCGGGCAGGGTTGGGCCGGGGAGCTGTTTTTT. Amino acids: CASSLTGQGWAGELFF.

V usage is TRBV9 and J usage is TRBJ1-1; the D gene is possibly TRBD1 (6 bases). Per germline, CDR1 SGDLS and CDR2 YYNGEE. This CDR3 is 12 amino acids long. V lost 3 bases and J 8 bases, leaving 11 bases between the germline ends. CDR3 bases: TGTGCCAGCAGCGCGGGACAAGCCGAAGCTTTCTTT. It specifies CASSAGQAEAFF.